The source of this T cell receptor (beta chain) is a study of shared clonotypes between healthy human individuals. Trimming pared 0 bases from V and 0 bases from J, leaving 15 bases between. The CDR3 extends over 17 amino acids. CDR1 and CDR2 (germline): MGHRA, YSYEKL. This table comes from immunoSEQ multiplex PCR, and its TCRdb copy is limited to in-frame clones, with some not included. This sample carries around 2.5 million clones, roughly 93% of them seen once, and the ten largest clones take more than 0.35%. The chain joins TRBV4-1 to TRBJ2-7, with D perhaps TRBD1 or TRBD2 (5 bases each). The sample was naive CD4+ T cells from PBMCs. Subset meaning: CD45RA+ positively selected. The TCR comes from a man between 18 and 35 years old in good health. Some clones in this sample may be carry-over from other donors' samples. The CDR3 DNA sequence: TGCGCCAGCAGCCAAGATTCGAGACGGGACCTCTCCTACGAGCAGTACTTC. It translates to CASSQDSRRDLSYEQYF.